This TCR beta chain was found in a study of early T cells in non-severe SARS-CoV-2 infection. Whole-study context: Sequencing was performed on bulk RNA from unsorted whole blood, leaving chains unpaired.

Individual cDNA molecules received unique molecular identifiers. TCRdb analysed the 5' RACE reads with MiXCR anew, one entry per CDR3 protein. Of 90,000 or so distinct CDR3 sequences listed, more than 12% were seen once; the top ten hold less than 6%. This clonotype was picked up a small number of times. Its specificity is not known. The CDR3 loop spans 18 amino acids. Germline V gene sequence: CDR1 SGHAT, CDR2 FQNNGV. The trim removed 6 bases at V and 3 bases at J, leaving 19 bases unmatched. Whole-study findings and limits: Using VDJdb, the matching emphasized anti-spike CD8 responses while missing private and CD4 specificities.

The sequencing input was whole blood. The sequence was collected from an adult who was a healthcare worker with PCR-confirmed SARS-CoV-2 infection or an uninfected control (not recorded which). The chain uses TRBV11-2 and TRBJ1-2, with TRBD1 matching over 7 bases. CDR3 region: CASRQTGNRWAQDYGYTF. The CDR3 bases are TGTGCCAGCAGGCAGACAGGGAATAGATGGGCCCAGGACTATGGCTACACCTTC.